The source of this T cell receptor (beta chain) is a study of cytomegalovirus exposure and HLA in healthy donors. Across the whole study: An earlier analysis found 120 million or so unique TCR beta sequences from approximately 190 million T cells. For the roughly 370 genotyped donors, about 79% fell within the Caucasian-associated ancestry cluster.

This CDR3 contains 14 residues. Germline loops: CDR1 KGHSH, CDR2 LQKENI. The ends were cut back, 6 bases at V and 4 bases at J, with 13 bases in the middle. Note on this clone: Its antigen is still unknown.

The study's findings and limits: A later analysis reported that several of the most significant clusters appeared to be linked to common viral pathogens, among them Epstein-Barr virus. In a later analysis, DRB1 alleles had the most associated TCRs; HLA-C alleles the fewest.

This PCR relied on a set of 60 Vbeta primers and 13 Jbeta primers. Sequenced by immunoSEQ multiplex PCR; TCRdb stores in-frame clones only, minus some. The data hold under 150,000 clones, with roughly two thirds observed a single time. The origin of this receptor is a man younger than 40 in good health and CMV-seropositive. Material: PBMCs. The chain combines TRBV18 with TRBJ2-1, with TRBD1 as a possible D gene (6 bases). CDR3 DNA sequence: TGTGCCAGCTCCACAGGGATTCCATACAATGAGCAGTTCTTC. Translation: CASSTGIPYNEQFF. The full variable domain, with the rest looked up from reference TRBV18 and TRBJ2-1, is NAGVMQNPRHLVRRRGQEARLRCSPMKGHSHVYWYRQLPEEGLKFMVYLQKENIIDESGMPKERFSAEFPKEGPSILRIQQVVRGDSAAYFCASSTGIPYNEQFFGPGTRLTVL.